Listed below are T cell receptor beta chains from one sample, sequenced in a study of T cell responses to AZD1222 COVID-19 vaccine. Produced via immunoSEQ multiplex PCR; TCRdb's table is partial and in-frame only. The repertoire holds 100,000 to 150,000 clones, with 89% as singletons. Here the sequenced sample was peripheral blood, taken on day 0 of AZD1222 vaccination. The source of these receptors is an adult in good health. CDR3s include the opening cysteine and the closing phenylalanine or tryptophan. Each record gives: clone size, J gene, V gene, D gene, CDR3 DNA, CDR3 protein. The D gene is left open where the match is weak. Some rows mark clone size as missing; the rest say once, few, many or name a class of expanded clone.

-	TRBJ1-3	TRBV4-1	-	TGCGCCAGCAGCCAAAATGCAGGGGGAAACACCATATATTTT	CASSQNAGGNTIYF
-	TRBJ2-6	TRBV27	TRBD1	TGTGCCAGCAGTTCGGGACAGGGAAGCTCTGGGGCCAACGTCCTGACTTTC	CASSSGQGSSGANVLTF
-	TRBJ1-1	TRBV27	TRBD1	TGTGCCAGCAGTTGGGGACAGGGTAACACTGAAGCTTTCTTT	CASSWGQGNTEAFF
-	TRBJ2-1	TRBV28	TRBD2	TGTGCCAGCAGTTTATTAGCGGGGGGACCTTCTCAGTTCTTC	CASSLLAGGPSQFF
-	TRBJ1-2	TRBV9	TRBD1	TGTGCCAGCAGCTATTCGGGACAGGGGTCCTACTATGGCTACACCTTC	CASSYSGQGSYYGYTF
once	TRBJ2-7	TRBV19	-	TGTGCCAGTAGTTCCGGTGGGTGGGGGACCACCTACGAGCAGTACTTC	CASSSGGWGTTYEQYF
-	TRBJ2-2	TRBV7-6	TRBD2	TGTGCCAGCAGCCCGTGGGGTAGCGGGACGAACACCGGGGAGCTGTTTTTT	CASSPWGSGTNTGELFF
-	TRBJ2-2	TRBV3-1/TRBV3-2	-	TGTGCCAGCAGCCAAGATATAGGCCTAACTAGCGGGGAGCTGTTTTTT	CASSQDIGLTSGELFF
-	TRBJ1-1	TRBV30	-	TGTGCCTGGAGTCTTCCCGCGGGCACTGAAGCTTTCTTT	CAWSLPAGTEAFF
-	TRBJ1-1	TRBV7-6	-	TGTGCCAGCAGGCCCAAACCGTCGACAGGCAGGAGGAACACTGAAGCTTTCTTT	CASRPKPSTGRRNTEAFF